The 31 T cell receptor beta chains below were found in one sample sequenced in a study of chemoradiotherapy in HPV16-positive cancers. Sequencing was performed with immunoSEQ multiplex PCR; in TCRdb, only in-frame clones are kept and a portion is missing. The table includes about 13,000 clones, approximately 85% detected once. The specimen was blood, collected from a patient who underwent chemoradiotherapy. These receptors were obtained from a human donor with HPV-associated anogenital cancer.

V is TRBV30 and J is TRBJ2-3; D might be TRBD1 or TRBD2, each matching 6 bases. V was pared by 2 bases and J by 1 base, with 13 bases between. The CDR3 runs 15 residues. In germline, CDR1 is GTSNPN, CDR2 SVGIG (reference sequence). CDR3 sequence reads: CAWSRRGQGTDTQYF. The DNA of the CDR3 is TGTGCCTGGAGTCGTCGGGGGCAGGGCACAGATACGCAGTATTTT.

V and J are TRBV6-4 and TRBJ1-1, with D maybe TRBD1 (5 bases). The CDR3 contains 13 residues. Germline V CDR1 and CDR2: MRHNA, SNTAGT. V lost 7 bases, J lost 3 bases, and 12 bases lay in between. CDR3 loop: CASKLDRDTEAFF. The DNA for the CDR3 is TGTGCCAGCAAACTTGACAGAGACACTGAAGCTTTCTTT.

Written as DNA, the CDR3 is TGTGCCAGTAGTCTAAAGGGGGCTTTAGAAGCTTTCTTT. Protein sequence: CASSLKGALEAFF. V usage is TRBV19 and J usage is TRBJ1-1; 7 bases are shared with TRBD1. CDR1 and CDR2 (germline): LNHDA, SQIVND (reference sequence). Trimming took 5 bases from V and 8 from J; bases not matched to a gene: 8. The CDR3 is 13 amino acids.

The chain joins TRBV4-1 to TRBJ2-1; 9 bases agree with TRBD1. Losses at the gene ends were 4 bases for V and 3 bases for J; bases not matched to a gene: 7. CDR3 length: 16 residues. The germline V gene encodes CDR1 MGHRA and CDR2 YSYEKL. CDR3 residues: CASSPTRDRVYNEQFF. The DNA of the CDR3 is TGCGCCAGCAGCCCCACCCGGGACAGGGTCTACAATGAGCAGTTCTTC.

The rearrangement joins TRBV7-9 to TRBJ1-1; D gene ambiguous. The CDR3 extends over 14 amino acids. V lost 2 bases and J 8 bases, leaving 15 bases between the germline ends. Germline CDR1 and CDR2: SEHNR and FQNEAQ (reference sequence). CDR3 DNA sequence: TGTGCCAGCAGCTTAAGTGGCCAGCGGGGAGAAGCTTTCTTT. Translation: CASSLSGQRGEAFF.

This chain joins TRBV6-1 and TRBJ2-7; TRBD1 might be the D (6 bases). Germline CDR1 and CDR2: MNHNS and SASEGT. This CDR3 is 14 amino acids long. V shed 5 bases and J shed 4 bases, with 15 bases lying between them. The CDR3 region is CASSRQDSLYEQYV. The DNA for the CDR3 is TGTGCCAGCAGTCGCCAGGACAGCCTTTACGAGCAGTACGTC.

The chain carries TRBV7-2 and TRBJ1-5; D uncertain. Germline CDR1 SGHTA, CDR2 FQGNSA. Trimming shortened V by 4 bases and J by 9 bases, and 1 base separated the two germline ends. The CDR3 loop spans 9 amino acids. The CDR3 region is CASSSPQHF. CDR3 DNA sequence: TGTGCCAGCAGCTCGCCCCAGCATTTT.

This chain joins TRBV7-6 and TRBJ2-2; D may match TRBD1 or TRBD2 (5 bases each). The germline CDR1 and CDR2 sequences are SGHVS and FNYEAQ. The CDR3 sequence is 15 residues long. The V gene lost 4 bases and the J gene lost 7 bases, with 16 bases spanning the gap. CDR3 protein: CASSSSGTSVGELFF. The DNA for the CDR3 is TGTGCCAGCAGCTCCTCCGGGACGTCGGTCGGGGAGCTGTTTTTT.

The chain carries TRBV5-1 and TRBJ2-5; D uncertain. The germline V and J ends were trimmed by 5 bases and 3 bases, with 5 bases remaining between them. The CDR3 has 11 amino acids. The V gene's germline CDR1 is SGHRS and CDR2 YFSETQ. This CDR3 is CASSLEETQYF. The CDR3 nucleotides are TGCGCCAGCAGTCTTGAAGAGACCCAGTACTTC. The full variable domain, rest sourced from reference TRBV5-1 and TRBJ2-5, is KAGVTQTPRYLIKTRGQQVTLSCSPISGHRSVSWYQQTPGQGLQFLFEYFSETQRNKGNFPGRFSGRQFSNSRSEMNVSTLELGDSALYLCASSLEETQYFGPGTRLLVL.

This clone has just a few counts. The chain uses TRBV4-1 and TRBJ1-2; D is ambiguous. Germline CDR1 and CDR2: MGHRA and YSYEKL. The CDR3 has 14 amino acids. Trimming pared 2 bases from V and 4 bases from J, leaving 11 bases between. The DNA for the CDR3 is TGCGCCAGCAGCCAACCGGGGTTGGTCTATGGCTACACCTTC. Its protein is CASSQPGLVYGYTF.

This chain joins TRBV6-6 and TRBJ2-5, with 9 bases aligning to TRBD1. The DNA end lines up better with TRBJ2-7; the J call may be wrong. CDR3 size: 13 residues. The germline V gene encodes CDR1 MNHNY and CDR2 SVGAGI (reference sequence). CDR3 in DNA: TGTGCCAGCAGTTTAACAGGGGGCAACGAGCAGTACTTC. Amino acids: CASSLTGGNEQYF.

The chain carries TRBV9 and TRBJ2-3; no definite D call. CDR3 length equals 16 residues. CDR1 and CDR2 from the germline V gene are SGDLS and YYNGEE. Trimming stripped 0 bases from V and 0 bases from J, with 11 bases between. For the CDR3, the DNA is TGTGCCAGCAGCGTAGGACTCCAAGCTAGCACAGATACGCAGTATTTT. Translated, it gives CASSVGLQASTDTQYF. Supplemented by reference TRBV9 and TRBJ2-3, the full variable domain reads DSGVTQTPKHLITATGQRVTLRCSPRSGDLSVYWYQQSLDQGLQFLIQYYNGEERAKGNILERFSAQQFPDLHSELNLSSLELGDSALYFCASSVGLQASTDTQYFGPGTRLTVL.

This clone has just a few counts. The rearrangement links TRBV19 to TRBJ1-6, with D possibly matching TRBD1 (5 bases). CDR3 length: 16 residues. Germline-derived CDR1 and CDR2 are LNHDA and SQIVND (reference sequence). With 3 bases removed from V and 7 bases from J, the gap between germline ends came to 16 bases. The CDR3 nucleotides read TGTGCCAGTAGTATTGAGACGGGGACTAGGAATTCACCCCTCCACTTT. It codes for CASSIETGTRNSPLHF. The complete variable domain, with remaining parts taken from reference TRBV19 and TRBJ1-6, reads DGGITQSPKYLFRKEGQNVTLSCEQNLNHDAMYWYRQDPGQGLRLIYYSQIVNDFQKGDIAEGYSVSREKKESFPLTVTSAQKNPTAFYLCASSIETGTRNSPLHFGNGTRLTVT.

This sequence joins TRBV19 and TRBJ1-1; 7 positions agree with TRBD1. Germline V gene sequence: CDR1 LNHDA, CDR2 SQIVND (reference sequence). There are 16 residues in the CDR3. V lost 5 bases to trimming and J lost 0 bases; unmatched junction nucleotides: 9. The CDR3 DNA reads as TGTGCCAGTAGTGTGGGGACAGCTTACATGAACACTGAAGCTTTCTTT. Its protein is CASSVGTAYMNTEAFF.

The chain couples TRBV7-9 to TRBJ2-4; 12 bases map to TRBD2. With V trimmed by 1 base and J by 15 bases, 10 bases remained unmatched. CDR1 SEHNR and CDR2 FQNEAQ come from the germline V gene (reference sequence). This CDR3 has 15 amino acids. The CDR3 nucleotides are TGTGCCAGCAGCTTAGAAGGAGCTAGCGGGGGGGTGCGGTACTTC. Translating gives CASSLEGASGGVRYF.

This clone appeared a single time. The CDR3 DNA is TGCGCCAGCAGCTTGGAAGGACACCCTGGAAACACCATATATTTT. Translating gives CASSLEGHPGNTIYF. V gene TRBV5-1 combines with J gene TRBJ1-3, with D possibly matching TRBD1 (5 bases). This CDR3 is 15 amino acids long. Germline V gives CDR1 SGHRS, CDR2 YFSETQ. Trimming removed 0 bases from V and 2 bases from J, with 9 bases in between.

V is TRBV27 and J is TRBJ1-1; no firm D call. The length of the CDR3 is 16 residues. V gave up 5 bases and J gave up 5 bases, with 21 bases separating them. Germline assignment: CDR1 MNHEY and CDR2 SMNVEV (reference sequence). The CDR3 reads CASSLNSFAGWTEAFF. Written as DNA, the CDR3 is TGTGCCAGCAGTCTAAATAGCTTTGCGGGTTGGACTGAAGCTTTCTTT.

The chain uses TRBV7-9 and TRBJ2-1; tentatively, D is TRBD1 (5 bases). CDR1 is SEHNR, CDR2 FQNEAQ, per germline (reference sequence). The CDR3 sequence is 17 residues long. Trimming stripped 5 bases from V and 0 bases from J, with 17 bases between. The CDR3 reads CASSPKVGANSYNEQFF. In DNA, the CDR3 is TGTGCCAGCAGCCCCAAGGTTGGGGCCAACTCCTACAATGAGCAGTTCTTC.

The rearrangement uses TRBV7-9 and TRBJ2-2, with 12 bases lining up with TRBD2. Trimming took 4 bases from V and 0 from J; bases not matched to a gene: 3. Germline V gene data show CDR1 as SEHNR and CDR2 as FQNEAQ (reference sequence). CDR3 length: 17 amino acids. CDR3 protein: CASSSLAGGSNTGELFF. The CDR3 bases are TGTGCCAGCAGCTCTCTAGCGGGGGGGTCGAACACCGGGGAGCTGTTTTTT.

This chain joins TRBV6-1 and TRBJ1-2, with D tentatively TRBD1 (5 bases). Trimming took 4 bases from V and 4 from J, leaving 19 bases between them. Germline V gene data show CDR1 as MNHNS and CDR2 as SASEGT. CDR3 length: 16 amino acids. The CDR3 nucleotides read TGTGCCAGCAGTGGGGGGACGGTGATAATACCCTATGGCTACACCTTC. Translation gives CASSGGTVIIPYGYTF.

This clone was recorded a few times. The chain joins TRBV5-8 to TRBJ2-2; D assignment may be TRBD1 or TRBD2 (5 bases each). CDR1 and CDR2 (germline): SGHTS, YDEGEE. The V end lost 4 bases, the J end lost 1 base, and 11 bases lay between the germline ends. The CDR3 has 15 residues. The CDR3 reads CASSPGTVNTGELFF. CDR3 coding DNA: TGTGCCAGCAGCCCGGGGACGGTGAACACCGGGGAGCTGTTTTTT.

The CDR3 protein is CASMSRGFHEQYF. CDR3 DNA sequence: TGTGCCAGCATGAGTAGGGGGTTCCACGAGCAGTACTTC. The V call is TRBV11-2, the J call TRBJ2-7; D may be TRBD1 (6 bases). Trimming took off 7 bases at V and 5 bases at J, with 15 bases between the two ends. Germline lookup yields CDR1 SGHAT and CDR2 FQNNGV. This CDR3 has 13 amino acids.

The J gene is TRBJ2-3, the V gene TRBV5-6; TRBD1 matches at 7 bases. From germline, CDR1 is SGHDT and CDR2 YYEEEE. The CDR3 is 15 amino acids. The J segment lost 1 base and the V segment lost 1 base, leaving 3 bases of the junction unmatched. CDR3 sequence: CASSLSGQGTDTQYF. The DNA for the CDR3 is TGTGCCAGCAGCTTGAGTGGACAGGGCACAGATACGCAGTATTTT.

This chain joins TRBV5-6 and TRBJ1-2; no reliable D call. Per germline, CDR1 SGHDT and CDR2 YYEEEE. The V end lost 0 bases, the J end lost 4 bases, and 13 bases lay between the germline ends. The CDR3 runs 15 residues. The CDR3 nucleotides read TGTGCCAGCAGCTTGGGGGCGGACGTAGCCTATGGCTACACCTTC. This sequence encodes CASSLGADVAYGYTF.

V is TRBV5-6 and J is TRBJ1-2, with 12 nucleotides matching TRBD1. The CDR3 totals 16 residues. Trimming cost V 2 bases and J 3 bases; bases outside gene matches: 5. Germline-derived CDR1 and CDR2 are SGHDT and YYEEEE. CDR3 protein: CASSLAGTGGYYGYTF. CDR3 DNA sequence: TGTGCCAGCAGCTTAGCCGGGACAGGGGGCTACTATGGCTACACCTTC. The full variable domain, its missing parts supplied by reference TRBV5-6 and TRBJ1-2, is DAGVTQSPTHLIKTRGQQVTLRCSPKSGHDTVSWYQQALGQGPQFIFQYYEEEERQRGNFPDRFSGHQFPNYSSELNVNALLLGDSALYLCASSLAGTGGYYGYTFGSGTRLTVV.

The chain is built from TRBV5-4 and TRBJ2-1; TRBD1 aligns across 8 bases. The V gene end was trimmed by 5 bases and the J gene end by 2 bases; junction bases not matched to a gene: 9. The germline V gene encodes CDR1 SGHNT and CDR2 YYREEE (reference sequence). This CDR3 is 16 amino acids long. The CDR3 DNA reads TGTGCCAGCAGTCGACTCGGACAGGGCGCCTACAATGAGCAGTTCTTC. Residues: CASSRLGQGAYNEQFF.

V usage is TRBV7-9 and J usage is TRBJ2-7; D might be TRBD1 (5 bases). Looked up from germline, CDR1 is SEHNR and CDR2 is FQNEAQ (reference sequence). V lost 11 bases, J lost 3 bases, and 11 bases lay in between. The CDR3 is made up of 11 amino acids. CDR3 region: CASQGVYEQYF. DNA for the CDR3: TGTGCCTCTCAGGGCGTCTACGAGCAGTACTTC.

The rearrangement links TRBV6-5 to TRBJ2-2; TRBD2 is a possible D gene (5 bases). Germline loops: CDR1 MNHEY, CDR2 SVGAGI. This CDR3 comprises 16 residues. With 0 bases removed from V and 3 bases from J, the gap between germline ends came to 11 bases. The CDR3 DNA sequence: TGTGCCAGCAGTTACTCTATCAAGAGGGACACCGGGGAGCTGTTTTTT. The encoded protein is CASSYSIKRDTGELFF.

This clone was seen just once. The chain has TRBV5-5 and TRBJ1-2; no clear D gene. CDR1 SGHKS and CDR2 YYEKEE come from the germline V gene (reference sequence). There are 18 residues in the CDR3. Trimming left V 0 bases short and J 6 bases short, with 24 bases between. The chain's CDR3 is CASSLASGHAGWRDGYTF. The CDR3 region has the DNA TGTGCCAGCAGCTTGGCCAGTGGCCACGCGGGTTGGCGGGATGGCTACACCTTC.

The CDR3 reads CASSQELMTPGDYGYTF. CDR3 nucleotide sequence: TGTGCCAGCAGCCAAGAATTAATGACTCCCGGAGACTATGGCTACACCTTC. The V and J genes are TRBV14 and TRBJ1-2; D is ambiguous. This CDR3 has 17 residues. Germline V lookup: CDR1 SGHDN, CDR2 FVKESK. Deletions cut 0 bases from V and 3 bases from J, with 17 bases between.

The chain employs TRBV2 and TRBJ2-5; the match to TRBD1 covers 8 bases. Judging by the DNA end, TRBJ2-7 fits better; the J call may be wrong. Per germline, CDR1 SNHLY and CDR2 FYNNEI. The CDR3 spans 15 residues. CDR3: CASSAEGQASYEQYF. In DNA, the CDR3 is TGTGCCAGCAGTGCGGAGGGACAGGCTTCCTACGAGCAGTACTTC.